Each of the 15 T cell receptor beta chains below was sequenced from the same sample in a study of shared clonotypes between healthy human individuals. Profiling relied on immunoSEQ multiplex PCR, and the TCRdb table lists in-frame clones only, not all of them. The sample contains 2,100,000 or so clones, 95% of which appear only once. The sample was naive CD4+ T cells sorted from blood. Subset noted: CD45RA+ positively selected. The receptor set was obtained from a man aged 18-30 years in good health.

The chain joins TRBV30 to TRBJ1-1; maybe TRBD1 (5 bases). Germline CDR1 is GTSNPN and CDR2 is SVGIG (reference sequence). The CDR3 has 17 residues. Between the trimmed V and J ends, which lost 0 bases and 0 bases, there was a span of 17 bases. CDR3: CAWSVFLGGIMNTEAFF. CDR3 in DNA: TGTGCCTGGAGTGTATTCCTGGGGGGGATCATGAACACTGAAGCTTTCTTT.

The rearrangement links TRBV5-6 to TRBJ2-3, with 11 bases aligning to TRBD2. Germline CDR1 and CDR2: SGHDT and YYEEEE. The CDR3 has 17 residues. V lost 0 bases to trimming and J lost 0 bases; unmatched junction nucleotides: 3. The CDR3 DNA is TGTGCCAGCAGCTTGGGACTAGCGGGGCGTAGCACAGATACGCAGTATTTT. Encoded protein: CASSLGLAGRSTDTQYF.

The chain joins TRBV7-6 to TRBJ2-5; D tentatively reads TRBD1 or TRBD2 (5 bases each). The CDR3 runs 16 residues. The V and J ends lost 5 bases and 3 bases respectively, with 19 bases between them. CDR1 SGHVS and CDR2 FNYEAQ come from the germline V gene. CDR3 sequence: CASSPLGQGRKETQYF. The CDR3 DNA sequence: TGTGCCAGCAGCCCTCTAGGGCAGGGACGAAAAGAGACCCAGTACTTC.

This chain uses TRBV4-2 with TRBJ2-4; 9 nucleotides align to TRBD2. The length of the CDR3 is 20 residues. Germline lookup yields CDR1 LGHNA and CDR2 YNFKEQ. Trimming cost V 0 bases and J 1 base; bases outside gene matches: 13. CDR3 DNA sequence: TGTGCCAGCAGCCAAGAAGACCGACTAGCGGTGGAGAGGGCCAAAAACATTCAGTACTTC. This codes for CASSQEDRLAVERAKNIQYF.

The chain joins TRBV10-3 to TRBJ1-2, with D perhaps TRBD1 (5 bases). Germline V lookup: CDR1 ENHRY, CDR2 SYGVKD. CDR3 length: 13 residues. Trimming pared 6 bases from V and 7 bases from J, leaving 15 bases between. The CDR3 spells CAIRTQGVGGYTF. The DNA of the CDR3 is TGTGCCATCAGGACGCAGGGAGTTGGTGGCTACACCTTC.

This chain uses TRBV4-1 with TRBJ1-2, with TRBD1 matching over 9 bases. Germline lookup yields CDR1 MGHRA and CDR2 YSYEKL. J gave up 6 bases and V 1 base, and 12 bases lay outside the gene matches. The CDR3 spans 17 residues. CDR3 nucleotides: TGCGCCAGCAGCCAAGCTCATCAACTGGACAGGGGTGATGGCTACACCTTC. This sequence encodes CASSQAHQLDRGDGYTF.

In regard to this clone: Other nucleotide sequences in the sample specify the same CDR3. CDR3 protein: CAISVGETQYF. The CDR3 DNA is TGTGCCATCAGTGTCGGGGAGACCCAGTACTTC. The chain uses TRBV10-3 and TRBJ2-5; D not certain. The V end lost 4 bases, the J end lost 5 bases, and 5 bases lay between the germline ends. Per germline, CDR1 ENHRY and CDR2 SYGVKD. This CDR3 spans 11 amino acids.

The chain has TRBV5-1 and TRBJ2-4; D not resolved. Per germline, CDR1 SGHRS and CDR2 YFSETQ. The CDR3 is made up of 12 amino acids. V lost 4 bases to trimming and J lost 12 bases, with 14 bases between them. The CDR3 protein is CASSQDADHQYF. CDR3 nucleotides: TGCGCCAGCAGCCAGGACGCAGATCATCAGTACTTC. Full variable domain (rest looked up from reference TRBV5-1 and TRBJ2-4): KAGVTQTPRYLIKTRGQQVTLSCSPISGHRSVSWYQQTPGQGLQFLFEYFSETQRNKGNFPGRFSGRQFSNSRSEMNVSTLELGDSALYLCASSQDADHQYFGAGTRLSVL.

This chain connects TRBV29-1 to TRBJ1-1, with 7 bases identical to TRBD1. The germline V gene encodes CDR1 SQVTM and CDR2 ANQGSEA. Trimming at V came to 7 bases and at J to 1 base, leaving 3 bases not matched to a gene. The CDR3 has 12 residues. The CDR3, as DNA: TGCAGCGAGAGACAGGGGAACACTGAAGCTTTCTTT. Translated, it gives CSERQGNTEAFF.

This chain uses TRBV2 with TRBJ2-3, with D possibly matching TRBD1 (5 bases). The CDR3 is 14 residues long. CDR1 and CDR2 (germline): SNHLY, FYNNEI. With 5 bases removed from V and 0 bases from J, the gap between germline ends came to 9 bases. CDR3: CASSSDSSTDTQYF. CDR3 nucleotides: TGTGCCAGCAGTTCCGACAGTAGCACAGATACGCAGTATTTT.

The chain uses TRBV29-1 and TRBJ2-5, with a weak D call TRBD2 (6 bases). The V gene's germline CDR1 is SQVTM and CDR2 ANQGSEA. The V gene lost 4 bases and the J gene lost 1 base, with 10 bases spanning the gap. The CDR3 is 13 amino acids. The CDR3 region has the DNA TGCAGCGTTGTCCGACTAGTCCAAGAGACCCAGTACTTC. Translating gives CSVVRLVQETQYF. The full variable domain, with the rest looked up from reference TRBV29-1 and TRBJ2-5, is SAVISQKPSRDICQRGTSLTIQCQVDSQVTMMFWYRQQPGQSLTLIATANQGSEATYESGFVIDKFPISRPNLTFSTLTVSNMSPEDSSIYLCSVVRLVQETQYFGPGTRLLVL.

The chain joins TRBV19 to TRBJ2-5; 9 bases agree with TRBD1. Trimming cost V 3 bases and J 4 bases; bases outside gene matches: 0. The CDR3 covers 13 residues. Germline CDR1 reads LNHDA; CDR2 reads SQIVND (reference sequence). The CDR3 reads CASSMDRGETQYF. CDR3 in DNA: TGTGCCAGTAGTATGGACAGGGGAGAGACCCAGTACTTC.

Comments on this clone: The sample has other DNA sequences that encode this CDR3 too. CDR3 loop: CASSPTGSSYEQYF. CDR3 sequence (DNA): TGTGCCAGCAGCCCGACAGGGAGCTCCTACGAGCAGTACTTC. This rearrangement joins TRBV28 to TRBJ2-7, with 7 bases identical to TRBD1. Trimming at V came to 6 bases and at J to 0 bases, leaving 5 bases not matched to a gene. This CDR3 contains 14 residues. Germline CDR1 and CDR2: MDHEN and SYDVKM.

V and J are TRBV5-1 and TRBJ1-4; D gene uncertain. CDR3 length equals 14 residues. Trimming cost V 0 bases and J 3 bases, with 6 bases left between them. The germline CDR1 and CDR2 sequences are SGHRS and YFSETQ. Here the CDR3 DNA reads TGCGCCAGCAGCTTGGTAGGGTCTAATGAAAAACTGTTTTTT. It yields the protein CASSLVGSNEKLFF.

DNA of the CDR3: TGTGCCAGCAGCTTGCAGAGCATTCAGTACTTC. Translated, it gives CASSLQSIQYF. The chain uses TRBV5-6 and TRBJ2-4; no firm D call. CDR3 size: 11 residues. V lost 1 base and J lost 9, with 5 bases in between. Germline-derived CDR1 and CDR2 are SGHDT and YYEEEE.